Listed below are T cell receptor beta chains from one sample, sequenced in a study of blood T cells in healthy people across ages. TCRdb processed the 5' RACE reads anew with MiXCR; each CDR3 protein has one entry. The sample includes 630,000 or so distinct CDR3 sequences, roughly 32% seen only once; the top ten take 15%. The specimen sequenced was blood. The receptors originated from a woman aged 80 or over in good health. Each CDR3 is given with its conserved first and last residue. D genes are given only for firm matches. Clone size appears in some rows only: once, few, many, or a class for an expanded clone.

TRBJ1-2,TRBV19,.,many,TGTGCCAGTAGTACCCGGGGCGGTGGCTACACCTTC,CASSTRGGGYTF
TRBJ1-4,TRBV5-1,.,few,TGCGCCAGCAGCGGGACCGGCTTTACTAATGAAAAACTGTTTTTT,CASSGTGFTNEKLFF
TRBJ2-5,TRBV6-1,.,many,TGTGCCAGCAGTGAATCCCTAGGGCTTCAAGGTGGGACCCAGTACTTC,CASSESLGLQGGTQYF
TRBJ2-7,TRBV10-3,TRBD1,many,TGTGCCATCAGTGCGGGACAGGGAAGCGAGCAGTACTTC,CAISAGQGSEQYF
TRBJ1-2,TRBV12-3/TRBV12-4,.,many,TGTGCCAGCACCAAAACTCCGGGGAATGGCTACACCTTC,CASTKTPGNGYTF
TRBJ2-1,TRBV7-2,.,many,TGTGCCAGCAGCTTAGCGCTTCCTTCTAGCATCGATGAGCAGTTCTTC,CASSLALPSSIDEQFF
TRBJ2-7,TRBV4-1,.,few,TGCGCCAGCAGCCAAGGCGTAGGGAAGTACGAGCAGTACTTC,CASSQGVGKYEQYF
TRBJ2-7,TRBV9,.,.,TGTGCCAGCAGCGTTGCCCCAAGGGGGGGCGAGCAGTACTTC,CASSVAPRGGEQYF
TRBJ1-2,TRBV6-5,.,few,TGTGCCAGCAGTCGTACGAAGGGCTCTGATGGCTACACCTTC,CASSRTKGSDGYTF
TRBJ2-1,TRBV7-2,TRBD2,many,TGTGCCAGCAGCTATCTAGCGGGGGGGCCCGGGGAGCAGTTCTTC,CASSYLAGGPGEQFF
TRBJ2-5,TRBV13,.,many,TGTGCCAGCAGCTTCCTGGCGGCGGGAGAGACCCAGTACTTC,CASSFLAAGETQYF
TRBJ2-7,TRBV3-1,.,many,TGTGCCAGCAGCCAAGATCGGGGGCTCCCCCCCTACGAGCAGTACTTC,CASSQDRGLPPYEQYF
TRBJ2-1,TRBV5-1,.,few,TGCGCCAGCAGCTTGGGAGCGTTGAATGAGCAGTTCTTC,CASSLGALNEQFF
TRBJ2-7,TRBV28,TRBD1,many,TGTGCCAGCCTGGAACAGGGGTACTACGAGCAGTACTTC,CASLEQGYYEQYF
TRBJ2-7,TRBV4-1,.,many,TGCGCCAGCAGCCAAACCCGTCCCCCCTGGGAGCAGTACTTC,CASSQTRPPWEQYF
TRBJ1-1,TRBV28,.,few,TGTGCCAGCAGTTTAAGTAGTAAGAACACTGAAGCTTTCTTT,CASSLSSKNTEAFF
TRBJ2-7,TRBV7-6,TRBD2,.,TGTGCCAGCAGCTCAGCCGTTAGCGGGGGGTTCTACAACGAGCAGTACTTC,CASSSAVSGGFYNEQYF
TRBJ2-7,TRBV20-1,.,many,TGCAGTGCTAGATTATCGGGACGGCAAACCTACGAGCAGTACTTC,CSARLSGRQTYEQYF
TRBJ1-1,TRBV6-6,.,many,TGTGCCAGCAGTTATAATCTTGGAGCTTTCTTT,CASSYNLGAFF
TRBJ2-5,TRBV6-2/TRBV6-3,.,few,TGTGCCAGCAGTTATGGCGGAGTGGGGAATGAGCAGTACTTC,CASSYGGVGNEQYF
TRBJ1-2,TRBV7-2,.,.,TGTGCCAGCAGCTTAGCGTCAGGGCAAGGCTATGGCTACACCTTC,CASSLASGQGYGYTF
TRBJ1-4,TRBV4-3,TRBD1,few,TGCGCCAGCAGCCACCTAATTAAGGACAGGGCCGGAAAACTGTTTTTT,CASSHLIKDRAGKLFF
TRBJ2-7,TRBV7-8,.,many,TGTGCCAGCAGCCATCCGGGACCCTACGAGCAGTACTTC,CASSHPGPYEQYF
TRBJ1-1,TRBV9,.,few,TGTGCCAGCAGCAACGCAGGGAACACTGAAGCTTTCTTT,CASSNAGNTEAFF
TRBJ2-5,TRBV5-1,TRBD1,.,TGCGCCAGCAGCCCCGGGACAGGGAGCGAGACCCAGTACTTC,CASSPGTGSETQYF
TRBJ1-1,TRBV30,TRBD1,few,TGTGCCTGCTCCGGGACAGGGGACACTGAAGCTTTCTTT,CACSGTGDTEAFF
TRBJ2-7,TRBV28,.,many,TGTGCCAGCAGCCCCGGAGGAATCAGGGCCTACGAGCAGTACTTC,CASSPGGIRAYEQYF
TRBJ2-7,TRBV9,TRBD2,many,TGTGCCAGCAGCGTTTCTAGCGGGGGGAACGAGCAGTACTTC,CASSVSSGGNEQYF
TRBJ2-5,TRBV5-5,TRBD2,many,TGTGCCAGCAGCTGGGGGGGGATTAAACAAGAGACCCAGTACTTC,CASSWGGIKQETQYF
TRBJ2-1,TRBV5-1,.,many,TGCGCCAGCAGCCCAGCCCAGCTCACCCATGAGCAGTTCTTC,CASSPAQLTHEQFF
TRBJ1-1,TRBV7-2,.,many,TGTGCCAGCACCCTAGGTCATGGACTTGAAGCTTTCTTT,CASTLGHGLEAFF
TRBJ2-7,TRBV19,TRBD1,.,TGTGCCAGTAGTATATCGTCCGGGACAGGGGGCTCCGAGCAGTACTTC,CASSISSGTGGSEQYF
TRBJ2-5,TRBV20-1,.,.,TGCAGTGCCTCACACGGGGGATACCAAGAGACCCAGTACTTC,CSASHGGYQETQYF
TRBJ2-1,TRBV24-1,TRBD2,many,TGTGCCACCAGTGATTTGATGGCGGGGGGGCGTAATGAGCAGTTCTTC,CATSDLMAGGRNEQFF
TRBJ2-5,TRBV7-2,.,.,TGTGCCAGCAGCTACGGTGGAACAGAGACCCAGTACTTC,CASSYGGTETQYF
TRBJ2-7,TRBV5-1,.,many,TGCGCCAGCAGCCCGGTTAATTCTAGGACCTACGAGCAGTACTTC,CASSPVNSRTYEQYF
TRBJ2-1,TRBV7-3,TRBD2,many,TGTGCCAGCAGCACCCTTAGCGGGGGGACGAATGAGCAGTTCTTC,CASSTLSGGTNEQFF
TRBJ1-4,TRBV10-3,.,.,TGTGCCATCAGTGAGTCGGCTGTTGGGACTAATGAAAAACTGTTTTTT,CAISESAVGTNEKLFF
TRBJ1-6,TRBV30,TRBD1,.,TGTGCCTGGAGGACAGGGAATGATTCACCCCTCCACTTT,CAWRTGNDSPLHF
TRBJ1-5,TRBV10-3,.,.,TGTGCCATCAGGGACAGTGGGGGAGGCAATCAGCCCCAGCATTTT,CAIRDSGGGNQPQHF
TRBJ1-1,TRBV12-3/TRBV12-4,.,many,TGTGCCAGCAGTCTGACAGCTGAAGCTTTCTTT,CASSLTAEAFF
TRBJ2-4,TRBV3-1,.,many,TGTGCCAGCAGCCAGTGGGGGGCAGAAGCCAAAAACATTCAGTACTTC,CASSQWGAEAKNIQYF
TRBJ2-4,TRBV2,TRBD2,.,TGTGCCAGCAGTGAACCGACTAGCGGGGGCGCTCAACTAGCCAAAAACATTCAGTACTTC,CASSEPTSGGAQLAKNIQYF
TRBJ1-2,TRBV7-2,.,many,TGTGCCAGCAGGGGGGCGGGCTATGGCTACACCTTC,CASRGAGYGYTF
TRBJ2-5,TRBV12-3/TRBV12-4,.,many,TGTGCCAGCAGTCCCCTGGGAAGAAGAGGTCAAGAGACCCAGTACTTC,CASSPLGRRGQETQYF
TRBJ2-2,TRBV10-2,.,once,TGCGCCAGCAAAAGAATGGGGCCCGGGGAGCTGTTTTTT,CASKRMGPGELFF
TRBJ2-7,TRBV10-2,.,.,TGCGCCAGCAGTGAAGGGCCATTCAGCTCCTACGAGCAGTACTTC,CASSEGPFSSYEQYF
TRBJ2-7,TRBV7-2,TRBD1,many,TGTGCCAGCAGCTTAGCTTTCGGGACAGGCCTCTACGAGCAGTACTTC,CASSLAFGTGLYEQYF
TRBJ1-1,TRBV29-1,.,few,TGCAGCGCATCCACCGTCTATCTGGCTGAAGCTTTCTTT,CSASTVYLAEAFF
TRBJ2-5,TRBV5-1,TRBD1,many,TGCGCCAGCAGCGCAGGGGACAGGGGAGGAGAGACCCAGTACTTC,CASSAGDRGGETQYF
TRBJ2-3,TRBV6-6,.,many,TGTGCCAGCCGGAGGGGGGGGAGCACAGATACGCAGTATTTT,CASRRGGSTDTQYF
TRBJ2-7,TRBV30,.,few,TGTGCCTGGAAGAGGGACGGTACCTACGAGCAGTACTTC,CAWKRDGTYEQYF
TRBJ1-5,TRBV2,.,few,TGTGCCAGCACACCAGGGACGATGGGTCAGCCCCAGCATTTT,CASTPGTMGQPQHF